This T cell receptor beta chain was recovered during a study of cytotoxic CD8 clonotypes in ibrutinib-treated CLL (dated by TCRdb to the early 2020s). In the study overall: The cohort included about 15 treatment-naive and ten to twelve relapsed/refractory patients; around 18 were IGHV unmutated. All remission and progressive disease samples were collected while patients were still receiving ibrutinib. Samples at response were collected after a median of about 12 months of treatment, with a range of about 6 to 36 months. Partial responses were observed in 24 patients and complete responses in 2; after a median follow-up of 68 months, remission was maintained in 15 or so patients and progression was observed in approximately twelve. Cryopreserved peripheral blood mononuclear cells were obtained prior to treatment, at the time of response, and at either disease progression or sustained remission. Of the approximately 87 participants in the trial, about two dozen had longitudinal samples available. Samples averaged approximately 260,000 productive templates and 94,082 productive rearrangements. General conclusions and limits of the study: At ibrutinib response clonality went up, during sustained remission it held steady, and at progression it dropped back toward baseline. Public clonotypes were rare and either shrank or stayed stable during treatment, and the rise in clonality at ibrutinib response reflected expansion of private clonotypes. Sustained-remission and progressing patients did not have matched sampling times, and lymph node repertoires were not examined. At baseline, clonality was higher than in age-matched healthy donors and showed a strong correlation with circulating CD8+ T-cell counts.

In the germline V gene (reference sequence), CDR1 corresponds to MNHEY and CDR2 to SMNVEV. Counted from cysteine to phenylalanine, this CDR3 has 16 amino acids. Only CDR3 DNA is held: 48 bases, read in frame from base 1. V loses 6 bases, J loses 4 bases, and the germline ends lie 19 bases apart. For TCR beta library preparation, 1.5 to 2 micrograms of genomic DNA were extracted from the cryopreserved PBMCs. Longitudinal blood samples from CLL patients on ibrutinib monotherapy underwent high-throughput TCR beta sequencing. The patients took part in an open-label, single-center phase 2 trial of ibrutinib monotherapy. This clone occurred once. It has no known antigen specificity. Base qualities were left out, and no much larger clone turns up one base away. A MiSeq instrument was used for deep resolution sequencing, which targeted depths ranging from 1 in 1 million up to 1 in 200,000 T cells, with coverage averaging 10x for each clonotype. TCR beta libraries were generated with the immunoSEQ hsTCRB Kit. As for the original processing: ImmunoSEQ Data Assistant and ImmunoSEQ Analyzer were used for data analysis, and V, D and J genes were assigned according to IMGT definitions. Clonality, which ranges from 0 to 1, was calculated as one minus the normalized Shannon entropy of productive rearrangement frequencies. Only overrepresented clonotypes making up at least 0.05% of each patient's repertoire were included in the public clonotype analysis. Repertoires from about a dozen age-matched healthy donors in immuneACCESS were used as clonality controls. This immuneACCESS table, as held by TCRdb, lists in-frame sequences with V and J called but not all clones. Of the missing ones, under half trace to an unresolved V gene in checked studies; the others have no known cause. V, J and clone size derive from that table, while D and trimming were established from the DNA sequence. The sample records 330,000 or so clones, roughly 71% of which are singletons. Jointly, the top ten make up about 5.9% of the sample.

The sequence derives from a human donor with chronic lymphocytic leukemia. Material: PBMCs, obtained after 36 months of ibrutinib treatment. The chain joins TRBV27 to TRBJ2-1; the D gene is possibly TRBD2, with 6 bases matching. The DNA reads TGTGCCAGCAGCCCCTTCTACTGGGGGGAGTACAATGAGCAGTTCTTC. Its protein is CASSPFYWGEYNEQFF.